The 22 T cell receptor beta chains listed next were all sequenced from one sample in a study of shared clonotypes between healthy human individuals. Sequenced by immunoSEQ multiplex PCR; TCRdb stores in-frame clones only, minus some. The sample gives about 1 million clones, about 75% of which show up once; around 1.4% is in the top ten. The sequencing input was memory CD4+ T cells sorted from blood. Subset indicated: CD45RA-negative fraction. These receptors came from a man in his late teens or twenties in good health.

There are a few counts of this clone. The rearrangement joins TRBV9 to TRBJ2-3; a possible D gene is TRBD2 (5 bases). CDR3 length equals 16 residues. Per germline, CDR1 SGDLS and CDR2 YYNGEE. The V end was cut by 1 base, the J end by 0 bases, with 12 bases between. The CDR3 is CASSVLAIPSTDTQYF. CDR3 DNA sequence: TGTGCCAGCAGCGTATTAGCGATCCCTAGCACAGATACGCAGTATTTT.

The gene calls are TRBV5-5 and TRBJ2-1; TRBD2 matches 12 bases. Germline trimming cut 4 bases from V and 3 bases from J; bases unmatched to any gene: 5. Germline CDR1 is SGHKS and CDR2 is YYEKEE (reference sequence). The CDR3 loop spans 16 amino acids. The CDR3 spells CASSALAGGGYNEQFF. The CDR3 DNA is TGTGCCAGCAGCGCCCTAGCGGGAGGGGGCTACAATGAGCAGTTCTTC.

The chain combines TRBV19 with TRBJ1-1; TRBD1 matches at 7 bases. This CDR3 region has 12 residues. Germline loops: CDR1 LNHDA, CDR2 SQIVND (reference sequence). V shed 5 bases, J shed 10 bases, and the junction held 7 bases outside the gene matches. CDR3 DNA sequence: TGTGCCAGTAGTGCAGGGGGGTTAAGAGCTTTCTTT. It specifies CASSAGGLRAFF.

The rearrangement links TRBV5-6 to TRBJ2-6, with D possibly being TRBD1 (5 bases). Deletions cut 2 bases from V and 2 bases from J, with 8 bases between. The CDR3 spans 15 residues. CDR1 SGHDT and CDR2 YYEEEE come from the germline V gene. In DNA form, the CDR3 reads TGTGCCAGCAGCTTATGGGGCCCTGGGGCCAACGTCCTGACTTTC. Translating gives CASSLWGPGANVLTF.

The CDR3 is CASSLVTSGTYEQYF. CDR3 bases: TGCGCCAGCAGCTTGGTAACTAGCGGAACGTACGAGCAGTACTTC. The V call is TRBV5-1, the J call TRBJ2-7; 8 bases line up with TRBD2. CDR3 length: 15 amino acids. Unmatched junction bases numbered 6, after V lost 0 bases and J lost 4 bases. The germline V gene has CDR1 SGHRS and CDR2 YFSETQ.

This clone was detected ten times or more. V and J are TRBV10-2 and TRBJ2-1; D perhaps matches TRBD2 (6 bases). CDR1 and CDR2 from the germline V gene are WSHSY and SAAADI. The CDR3 is 17 amino acids. The ends were cut back, 4 bases at V and 2 bases at J, with 18 bases in the middle. CDR3 bases: TGCGCCAGCAGTGTTATGAGCGGGTGGGGGACCTACAATGAGCAGTTCTTC. Its translation: CASSVMSGWGTYNEQFF.

Notes on this clone: Other DNA sequences of this sample code for an identical CDR3. This chain joins TRBV28 and TRBJ1-2; unclear D gene. With 5 bases removed from V and 5 bases from J, the gap between germline ends came to 9 bases. Germline V gene data show CDR1 as MDHEN and CDR2 as SYDVKM. There are 12 residues in the CDR3. The chain's CDR3 is CASSLGRYGYTF. In DNA, the CDR3 is TGTGCCAGCAGTCTAGGACGGTATGGCTACACCTTC.

The chain has TRBV5-1 and TRBJ2-1; D is ambiguous. V gave up 5 bases and J gave up 0 bases, with 9 bases separating them. This CDR3 contains 14 residues. CDR1 and CDR2 from the germline V gene are SGHRS and YFSETQ. The CDR3 nucleotides read TGCGCCAGCAGTGCCCTCAGCTCCTACAATGAGCAGTTCTTC. The encoded protein is CASSALSSYNEQFF.

The gene calls are TRBV30 and TRBJ2-2; 9 bases are shared with TRBD1. After removal of 3 bases from V and 5 bases from J, the junction contained 1 base not matched to a gene. Germline values: CDR1 GTSNPN, CDR2 SVGIG (reference sequence). The CDR3 covers 13 residues. The CDR3 DNA follows: TGTGCCTGGAGGGGACAGGGAACCGGGGAGCTGTTTTTT. It encodes CAWRGQGTGELFF.

The chain links TRBV30 to TRBJ1-1; possible D gene TRBD1, 6 bases. Germline V gene sequence: CDR1 GTSNPN, CDR2 SVGIG (reference sequence). The V end lost 7 bases, the J end lost 4 bases, and 19 bases lay between the germline ends. This CDR3 is built from 14 residues. The CDR3 spells CASTNRGGITEAFF. In nucleotides, the CDR3 is TGTGCCTCCACAAACCGAGGGGGAATCACTGAAGCTTTCTTT. The full variable domain, its missing parts supplied by reference TRBV30 and TRBJ1-1, is SQTIHQWPATLVQPVGSPLSLECTVEGTSNPNLYWYRQAAGRGLQLLFYSVGIGQISSEVPQNLSASRPQDRQFILSSKKLLLSDSGFYLCASTNRGGITEAFFGQGTRLTVV.

The chain employs TRBV27 and TRBJ2-3; TRBD2 agrees at 10 bases. Germline lookup yields CDR1 MNHEY and CDR2 SMNVEV (reference sequence). The CDR3 contains 16 residues. V dropped 5 bases and J dropped 1; count of bases not matched to a gene: 6. The chain's CDR3 is CASSPALAGGTDTQYF. The DNA of the CDR3 is TGTGCCAGCAGTCCCGCGCTAGCGGGGGGCACAGATACGCAGTATTTT.

In the case of this clone: Other nucleotide sequences in the sample specify the same CDR3. The J gene is TRBJ2-7, the V gene TRBV19; TRBD1 aligns across 9 bases. CDR1 is LNHDA and CDR2 is SQIVND in the germline V gene (reference sequence). Trimming took 3 bases from V and 2 from J; bases not matched to a gene: 2. This CDR3 is built from 14 residues. CDR3 amino acids: CASSMDRGPYEQYF. The CDR3 DNA reads TGTGCCAGTAGTATGGACAGGGGTCCCTACGAGCAGTACTTC.

The chain couples TRBV5-1 to TRBJ2-2; 8 bases are a match to TRBD1. Trimming removed 2 bases from V and 5 bases from J; junction bases left unmatched: 2. This CDR3 is 14 amino acids long. Germline values: CDR1 SGHRS, CDR2 YFSETQ. The CDR3 region is CASSFQGATGELFF. The CDR3 DNA sequence: TGCGCCAGCAGCTTCCAGGGGGCTACCGGGGAGCTGTTTTTT.

This chain connects TRBV7-2 to TRBJ2-3, with D perhaps matching TRBD2 (6 bases). The CDR3 contains 16 residues. Per the germline V gene, CDR1 is SGHTA and CDR2 is FQGNSA. V dropped 2 bases and J dropped 0 bases, with 12 bases sitting between them. CDR3 in DNA: TGTGCCAGCAGCTTACGGGGGAGGCCTAGCACAGATACGCAGTATTTT. This sequence encodes CASSLRGRPSTDTQYF. Variable domain in full (rest from reference TRBV7-2 and TRBJ2-3): GAGVSQSPSNKVTEKGKDVELRCDPISGHTALYWYRQSLGQGLEFLIYFQGNSAPDKSGLPSDRFSAERTGGSVSTLTIQRTQQEDSAVYLCASSLRGRPSTDTQYFGPGTRLTVL.

The chain couples TRBV4-1 to TRBJ1-4; D gene unclear. V lost 3 bases to trimming and J lost 5 bases, with 13 bases between them. Germline V gene lookup returns CDR1 MGHRA and CDR2 YSYEKL. The CDR3 length is 15 residues. The CDR3 spells CASSHPSGRNEKLFF. The CDR3 DNA reads TGCGCCAGCAGCCACCCCAGCGGGCGGAATGAAAAACTGTTTTTT.

The V gene is TRBV6-6, the J gene TRBJ2-3; D is undetermined. Germline V gene lookup returns CDR1 MNHNY and CDR2 SVGAGI (reference sequence). With 0 bases removed from V and 2 bases from J, the gap between germline ends came to 6 bases. CDR3 length equals 14 residues. The CDR3 bases are TGTGCCAGCAGTTACTCGGGCTACACAGATACGCAGTATTTT. Encoded protein: CASSYSGYTDTQYF.

The rearrangement joins TRBV11-2 to TRBJ2-1, with TRBD1 matching over 9 bases. Germline V gene sequence: CDR1 SGHAT, CDR2 FQNNGV. There are 19 residues in the CDR3. The ends lost 4 bases at V and 4 bases at J; junction bases unmatched: 17. The CDR3 loop reads CASSYRGPSTYQFYNEQFF. DNA for the CDR3: TGTGCCAGCAGCTACAGGGGGCCCTCCACATATCAGTTTTACAATGAGCAGTTCTTC.

The chain joins TRBV5-5 to TRBJ2-1; D might be TRBD1 or TRBD2, each matching 5 bases. Germline CDR1 reads SGHKS; CDR2 reads YYEKEE (reference sequence). The CDR3 extends over 14 amino acids. V gave up 4 bases and J gave up 5 bases, with 13 bases separating them. Here the CDR3 DNA reads TGTGCCAGCAGCCGTACGGGGACCCACAATGAGCAGTTCTTC. Protein: CASSRTGTHNEQFF. The full variable domain, its missing parts supplied by reference TRBV5-5 and TRBJ2-1, is DAGVTQSPTHLIKTRGQQVTLRCSPISGHKSVSWYQQVLGQGPQFIFQYYEKEERGRGNFPDRFSARQFPNYSSELNVNALLLGDSALYLCASSRTGTHNEQFFGPGTRLTVL.

This sequence joins TRBV11-3 and TRBJ2-5; D is perhaps TRBD1 (6 bases). CDR1 is SGHNT and CDR2 is YENEEA in the germline V gene. This CDR3 is built from 18 residues. Trimming took off 5 bases at V and 5 bases at J, with 27 bases between the two ends. CDR3 in DNA: TGTGCCAGCAGCCCGGGGTGGAGACAGGATGATCTAGGGGAGACCCAGTACTTC. This codes for CASSPGWRQDDLGETQYF.

This clone was detected only once. The chain is built from TRBV5-5 and TRBJ1-2, with a possible D match to TRBD1 (5 bases). The germline V and J ends were trimmed by 2 bases and 8 bases, with 16 bases remaining between them. The CDR3 is made up of 14 amino acids. CDR1 and CDR2 from the germline V gene are SGHKS and YYEKEE (reference sequence). CDR3 sequence: CASSFGSGLSGYTF. The CDR3 DNA reads TGTGCCAGCAGCTTTGGGTCAGGGTTAAGCGGCTACACCTTC.

This clone showed up just once. V and J are TRBV18 and TRBJ2-1; 11 nucleotides match TRBD2. There are 15 residues in the CDR3. Trimming at V came to 8 bases and at J to 4 bases, leaving 7 bases not matched to a gene. Germline lookup yields CDR1 KGHSH and CDR2 LQKENI. In DNA, the CDR3 is TGTGCCAGCCAAGCTAGCGGGAGGAAATACAATGAGCAGTTCTTC. This encodes CASQASGRKYNEQFF.

This chain joins TRBV7-2 and TRBJ2-4; D call uncertain. Germline values: CDR1 SGHTA, CDR2 FQGNSA. The CDR3 extends over 13 amino acids. Trimming took off 5 bases at V and 5 bases at J, with 10 bases between the two ends. CDR3: CASSRSSENIQYF. DNA of the CDR3: TGTGCCAGCAGCCGGAGCTCGGAAAACATTCAGTACTTC.